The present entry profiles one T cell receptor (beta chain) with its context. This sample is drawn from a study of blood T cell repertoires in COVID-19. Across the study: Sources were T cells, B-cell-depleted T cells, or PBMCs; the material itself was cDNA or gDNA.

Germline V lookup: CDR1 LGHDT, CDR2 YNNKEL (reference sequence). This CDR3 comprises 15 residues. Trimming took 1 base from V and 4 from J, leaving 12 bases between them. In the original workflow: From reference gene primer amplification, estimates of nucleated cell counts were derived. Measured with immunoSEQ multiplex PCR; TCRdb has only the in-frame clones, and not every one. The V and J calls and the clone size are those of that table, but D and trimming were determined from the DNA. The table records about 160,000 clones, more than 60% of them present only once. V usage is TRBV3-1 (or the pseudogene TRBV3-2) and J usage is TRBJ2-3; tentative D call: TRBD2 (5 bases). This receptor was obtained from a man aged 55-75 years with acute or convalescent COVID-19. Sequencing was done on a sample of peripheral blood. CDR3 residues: CASSQGVAFADTQYF. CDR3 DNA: TGTGCCAGCAGCCAAGGGGTAGCGTTCGCAGATACGCAGTATTTT.